The entry below describes one TCR beta chain. The sample comes from a study of cytomegalovirus exposure and HLA in healthy donors. The PCR used 60 Vbeta and 13 Jbeta primers. Measured with immunoSEQ multiplex PCR; TCRdb has only the in-frame clones, and not every one. The top ten hold roughly 5.5% of the sample, which has under 250,000 clones, 82% seen once. The CDR3 runs 15 residues. Between the trimmed V and J ends, which lost 5 bases and 0 bases, there was a span of 11 bases. CDR1 SGHRS and CDR2 YFSETQ come from the germline V gene. The receptor was derived from a man aged 35 to 55 in good health and CMV-seropositive. V gene TRBV5-1 combines with J gene TRBJ1-4, with D unresolved. The sample taken for sequencing was PBMCs. The CDR3 DNA sequence: TGCGCCAGCAGTTCTTCTTACTCAACTAATGAAAAACTGTTTTTT. Protein product: CASSSSYSTNEKLFF.